A selection of T cell receptor beta chains follows, all from one sample in a study of T cell responses to AZD1222 COVID-19 vaccine. Clones were read by immunoSEQ multiplex PCR, and TCRdb kept only the in-frame ones, dropping some. This sample has roughly 150,000 clones, with less than 95% found just once. The sample consisted of peripheral blood, taken on day 0 of AZD1222 vaccination. The source of these receptors is an adult in good health. The CDR3 runs from the conserved cysteine through the conserved F or W. The D gene is left open where the match is weak. Rows may omit the clone size; those that give it use once, few, many or a size class.

size: -
D: -
J: TRBJ2-1
V: TRBV9
DNA: TGTGCCAGCAGCTCCGGGGCGCAGGGCAATGAGCAGTTCTTC
CDR3: CASSSGAQGNEQFF

size: once
D: TRBD1
J: TRBJ1-2
V: TRBV29-1
DNA: TGCAGCGTCGGACAGGCTAATGGCTACACCTTC
CDR3: CSVGQANGYTF

size: -
D: -
J: TRBJ1-1
V: TRBV12-3/TRBV12-4
DNA: TGTGCCAGCAGTTTCGGCAGAGGCACTGAAGCTTTCTTT
CDR3: CASSFGRGTEAFF

size: -
D: -
J: TRBJ2-5
V: TRBV6-6
DNA: TGTGCCAGCAGTTCCCAAGAGACCCAGTACTTC
CDR3: CASSSQETQYF

size: -
D: -
J: TRBJ1-5
V: TRBV7-8
DNA: TGTGCCAGCAGCTCGCAAGGTCAGCCCCAGCATTTT
CDR3: CASSSQGQPQHF

size: -
D: -
J: TRBJ1-6
V: TRBV6-6
DNA: TGTGCCAGCGAGACAGACCATAATTCACCCCTCCACTTT
CDR3: CASETDHNSPLHF

size: once
D: -
J: TRBJ2-1
V: TRBV19
DNA: TGTGCCAGTAGTACCCCCCCCGGGCTGTTTTCCTACAATGAGCAGTTCTTC
CDR3: CASSTPPGLFSYNEQFF

size: -
D: -
J: TRBJ1-6
V: TRBV5-1
DNA: TGCGCCAGCAGCCCCCTTCCGGACAGATCCTCACCCCTCCACTTT
CDR3: CASSPLPDRSSPLHF

size: -
D: -
J: TRBJ2-2
V: TRBV30
DNA: TGTGCCTGGAGCCCCGCTATCTCCGGGGAGCTGTTTTTT
CDR3: CAWSPAISGELFF

size: -
D: TRBD2
J: TRBJ2-4
V: TRBV10-3
DNA: TGTGCCATCAGTGAGAGCGGGGGGGTAGCCAAAAACATTCAGTACTTC
CDR3: CAISESGGVAKNIQYF

size: few
D: -
J: TRBJ2-3
V: TRBV10-1
DNA: TGCGCCAGCAGTGCCCGGAGAGGTTCAGATACGCAGTATTTT
CDR3: CASSARRGSDTQYF

size: once
D: -
J: TRBJ2-3
V: TRBV7-2
DNA: TGTGCCAGCAGTCTCTTGGGCAGCACAGATACGCAGTATTTT
CDR3: CASSLLGSTDTQYF

size: -
D: -
J: TRBJ1-5
V: TRBV6-5
DNA: TGTGCCAGCTCCAGTAAGCCCCAGCATTTT
CDR3: CASSSKPQHF

size: -
D: TRBD1
J: TRBJ1-2
V: TRBV7-2
DNA: TGTGCCAGCAGCTTAGACAGCGGGGGACAGGGAGGCTATGGCTACACCTTC
CDR3: CASSLDSGGQGGYGYTF

size: -
D: -
J: TRBJ1-4
V: TRBV19
DNA: TGTGCCACCCAGGGGAGTTCTTTGCCCCATCGGGATGAAAAACTGTTTTTT
CDR3: CATQGSSLPHRDEKLFF

size: -
D: -
J: TRBJ1-1
V: TRBV4-1
DNA: TGCGCCAGCGCCCCGGGGGGGGCGAGGACTGAAGCTTTCTTT
CDR3: CASAPGGARTEAFF

size: -
D: -
J: TRBJ1-1
V: TRBV6-6
DNA: TGTGCCAGCAGTCGGGGGATGGTGAACACTGAAGCTTTCTTT
CDR3: CASSRGMVNTEAFF

size: -
D: -
J: TRBJ1-1
V: TRBV5-4
DNA: TGTGCCAGCAGCGCGAAGGGGCGCACTGAAGCTTTCTTT
CDR3: CASSAKGRTEAFF

size: once
D: -
J: TRBJ2-5
V: TRBV29-1
DNA: TGCAGCGTCGCCGGACAGTTTGGCGGAGAGACCCAGTACTTC
CDR3: CSVAGQFGGETQYF

size: once
D: -
J: TRBJ1-5
V: TRBV5-8
DNA: TGTGCCAGCAGCGCGCCACTTAATCAGCCCCAGCATTTT
CDR3: CASSAPLNQPQHF

size: -
D: TRBD1
J: TRBJ2-7
V: TRBV7-9
DNA: TGTGCCAGCAGTTCTCCGGGACAGGGCCCCTACGAGCAGTACTTC
CDR3: CASSSPGQGPYEQYF

size: -
D: -
J: TRBJ2-3
V: TRBV3-1/TRBV3-2
DNA: TGTGCCAGCAGCCCCGGTGAGGGGAGCACAGATACGCAGTATTTT
CDR3: CASSPGEGSTDTQYF

size: -
D: -
J: TRBJ2-1
V: TRBV27
DNA: TGTGCCAGCAGTTTGGGGTCAGGGGCCTACAATGAGCAGTTCTTC
CDR3: CASSLGSGAYNEQFF

size: -
D: -
J: TRBJ1-2
V: TRBV6-2/TRBV6-3
DNA: TGTGCCAGCAGCAGCATGGTAAACTATGGCTACACCTTC
CDR3: CASSSMVNYGYTF

size: -
D: -
J: TRBJ1-1
V: TRBV6-5
DNA: TGTGCCAGCAGTCAGTCCCCTATGGGGAACACTGAAGCTTTCTTT
CDR3: CASSQSPMGNTEAFF

size: -
D: -
J: TRBJ1-2
V: TRBV29-1
DNA: TGCAGCGTTCTTGGGGATGGCTACACCTTC
CDR3: CSVLGDGYTF

size: -
D: TRBD1
J: TRBJ1-2
V: TRBV27
DNA: TGTGCCAGCAGTAGACAGGGGATCTCTGGCTACACCTTC
CDR3: CASSRQGISGYTF

size: -
D: -
J: TRBJ2-2
V: TRBV5-1
DNA: TGCGCCAGCTTTGTGGCGGGGAACACCGGGGAGCTGTTTTTT
CDR3: CASFVAGNTGELFF

size: -
D: -
J: TRBJ2-1
V: TRBV7-3
DNA: TGTGCCAGCAGCTTAACGGGGGCTAGTATGCATGAGCAGTTCTTC
CDR3: CASSLTGASMHEQFF

size: -
D: -
J: TRBJ1-1
V: TRBV11-2
DNA: TGTGCCAGCAGCTTAGGAGGCGGGAACACTGAAGCTTTCTTT
CDR3: CASSLGGGNTEAFF

size: -
D: -
J: TRBJ1-3
V: TRBV2
DNA: TGTGCCAGCAGTGAACGACAGACTGGAAACACCATATATTTT
CDR3: CASSERQTGNTIYF

size: -
D: TRBD1
J: TRBJ1-2
V: TRBV30
DNA: TGTGCCTGGAGTGCTCAGGACAGGGTGAGCGGCTACACCTTC
CDR3: CAWSAQDRVSGYTF

size: -
D: TRBD2
J: TRBJ2-1
V: TRBV9
DNA: TGTGCCAGCGGCCCGGGAAGCGGGAGACATTTCTTC
CDR3: CASGPGSGRHFF

size: -
D: -
J: TRBJ2-2
V: TRBV27
DNA: TGTGCCAGCAGTTCCTTGGACGGCAAAAGGGGTTTCGGGGAGCTGTTTTTT
CDR3: CASSSLDGKRGFGELFF

size: once
D: -
J: TRBJ1-6
V: TRBV5-6
DNA: TGTGCCAGCAGCTTCTCCGACGGCTCCTATAATTCACCCCTCCACTTT
CDR3: CASSFSDGSYNSPLHF

size: -
D: -
J: TRBJ2-2
V: TRBV5-1
DNA: TGCGCCAGCAGCCCAACTGGGCGAGGCACCGGGGAGCTGTTTTTT
CDR3: CASSPTGRGTGELFF

size: -
D: TRBD1
J: TRBJ1-1
V: TRBV7-9
DNA: TGTGCCAGCAGCCCGGGACAGGGGGTACGTGCTTTCTTT
CDR3: CASSPGQGVRAFF

size: -
D: TRBD2
J: TRBJ2-1
V: TRBV3-1/TRBV3-2
DNA: TGTGCCAGCAGCCGACTAGCGGGGGGCGCCTACAATGAGCAGTTCTTC
CDR3: CASSRLAGGAYNEQFF

size: once
D: -
J: TRBJ1-2
V: TRBV4-3
DNA: TGCGCCAGCAGCCATGGGACGCGGGACGGACTCAACAATGGCTACACCTTC
CDR3: CASSHGTRDGLNNGYTF

size: once
D: TRBD2
J: TRBJ2-1
V: TRBV11-3
DNA: TGTGCCAGCAGCCCGGGACTAGCGTCCAACAATGAGCAGTTCTTC
CDR3: CASSPGLASNNEQFF

size: -
D: TRBD1
J: TRBJ1-2
V: TRBV6-5
DNA: TGTGCCAGCAGGGGGATGGACAGGAGCTATGGCTACACCTTC
CDR3: CASRGMDRSYGYTF

size: -
D: -
J: TRBJ1-5
V: TRBV6-2/TRBV6-3
DNA: TGTGCCAGCAGTAGTGAGGCCGGGACCTCTTCCGCCTTCGTGAGGTTTTTT
CDR3: CASSSEAGTSSAFVRFF

size: -
D: TRBD2
J: TRBJ2-5
V: TRBV7-8
DNA: TGTGCCAGCAGCTTGCTAGCGGGGGATCTTGAAGTGACCCAGTACTTC
CDR3: CASSLLAGDLEVTQYF

size: -
D: -
J: TRBJ1-5
V: TRBV2
DNA: TGTGCCAGCAGACCGGCATCTGGGCCCTATAGCAATCAGCCCCAGCATTTT
CDR3: CASRPASGPYSNQPQHF

size: -
D: -
J: TRBJ1-1
V: TRBV11-1
DNA: TGTGCCAGCAGCTTTGGGAAAAGGCCTGAAGCTTTCTTT
CDR3: CASSFGKRPEAFF